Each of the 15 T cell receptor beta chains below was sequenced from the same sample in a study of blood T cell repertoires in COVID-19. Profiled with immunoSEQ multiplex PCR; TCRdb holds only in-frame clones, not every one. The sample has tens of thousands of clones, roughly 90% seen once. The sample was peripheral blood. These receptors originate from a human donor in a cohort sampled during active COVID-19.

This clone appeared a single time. The CDR3 here is CASRQAGGPGTQYF. The CDR3 coding sequence is TGTGCCAGTAGACAAGCGGGGGGGCCTGGGACCCAGTACTTC. The gene calls are TRBV19 and TRBJ2-5; TRBD2 aligns across 10 bases. Trimming cost V 6 bases and J 7 bases; bases outside gene matches: 8. From germline, CDR1 is LNHDA and CDR2 SQIVND (reference sequence). This CDR3 is 14 amino acids long.

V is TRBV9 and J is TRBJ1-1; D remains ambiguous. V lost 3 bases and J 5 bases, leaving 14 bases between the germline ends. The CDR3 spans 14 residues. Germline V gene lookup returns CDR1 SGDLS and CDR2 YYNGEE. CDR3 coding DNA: TGTGCCAGCAGCGGAGGAACTAAGATTACTGAAGCTTTCTTT. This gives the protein CASSGGTKITEAFF. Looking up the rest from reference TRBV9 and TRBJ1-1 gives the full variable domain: DSGVTQTPKHLITATGQRVTLRCSPRSGDLSVYWYQQSLDQGLQFLIQYYNGEERAKGNILERFSAQQFPDLHSELNLSSLELGDSALYFCASSGGTKITEAFFGQGTRLTVV.

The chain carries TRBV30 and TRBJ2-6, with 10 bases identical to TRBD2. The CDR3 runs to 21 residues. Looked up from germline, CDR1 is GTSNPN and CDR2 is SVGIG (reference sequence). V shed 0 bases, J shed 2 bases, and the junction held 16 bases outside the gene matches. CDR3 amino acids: CAWSVWYERGGHSPGANVLTF. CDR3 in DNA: TGTGCCTGGAGTGTATGGTACGAGCGGGGGGGCCATTCTCCTGGGGCCAACGTCCTGACTTTC.

CDR3 in DNA: TGTGCCAGTAGTCTAAAGCCAGGGCGGGAGACCCAGTACTTC. This translates into CASSLKPGRETQYF. The rearrangement joins TRBV19 to TRBJ2-5; D is perhaps TRBD1 (5 bases). Germline V gives CDR1 LNHDA, CDR2 SQIVND (reference sequence). Trimming pared 5 bases from V and 5 bases from J, leaving 15 bases between. The CDR3 totals 14 residues.

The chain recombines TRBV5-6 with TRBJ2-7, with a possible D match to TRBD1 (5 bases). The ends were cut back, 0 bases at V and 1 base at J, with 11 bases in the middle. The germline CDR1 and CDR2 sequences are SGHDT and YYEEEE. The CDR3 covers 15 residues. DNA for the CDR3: TGTGCCAGCAGCTTGGGGGCAGGGCTGTCCTACGAGCAGTACTTC. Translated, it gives CASSLGAGLSYEQYF.

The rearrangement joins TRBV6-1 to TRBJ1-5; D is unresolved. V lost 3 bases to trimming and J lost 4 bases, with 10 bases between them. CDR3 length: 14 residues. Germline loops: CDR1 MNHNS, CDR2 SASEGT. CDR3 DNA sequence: TGTGCCAGCAGTGAGTTGTTCGGGAATCAGCCCCAGCATTTT. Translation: CASSELFGNQPQHF.

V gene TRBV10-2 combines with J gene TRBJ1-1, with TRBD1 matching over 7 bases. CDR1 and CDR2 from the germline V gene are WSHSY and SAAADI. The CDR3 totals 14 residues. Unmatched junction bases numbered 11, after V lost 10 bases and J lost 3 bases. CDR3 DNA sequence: TGCGCCACCGCAACTACAGGGGTTGACACTGAAGCTTTCTTT. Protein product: CATATTGVDTEAFF.

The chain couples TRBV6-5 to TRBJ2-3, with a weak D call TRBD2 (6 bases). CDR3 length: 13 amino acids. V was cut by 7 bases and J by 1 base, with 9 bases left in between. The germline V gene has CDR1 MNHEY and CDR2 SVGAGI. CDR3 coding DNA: TGTGCCAGCAACCGGAGGGGCACAGATACGCAGTATTTT. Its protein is CASNRRGTDTQYF.

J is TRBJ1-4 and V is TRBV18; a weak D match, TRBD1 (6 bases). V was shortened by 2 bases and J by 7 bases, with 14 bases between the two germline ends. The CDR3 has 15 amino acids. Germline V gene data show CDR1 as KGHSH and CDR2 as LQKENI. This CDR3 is CASSPSGGASEKLFF. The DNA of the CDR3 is TGTGCCAGCTCACCAAGCGGGGGCGCGAGTGAAAAACTGTTTTTT.

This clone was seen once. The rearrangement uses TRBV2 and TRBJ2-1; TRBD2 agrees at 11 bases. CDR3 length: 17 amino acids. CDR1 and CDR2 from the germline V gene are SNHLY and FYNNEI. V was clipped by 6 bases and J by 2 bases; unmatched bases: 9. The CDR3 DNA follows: TGTGCCAGCAGGAACCCAGCTAGCGGGGGGACCTACAATGAGCAGTTCTTC. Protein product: CASRNPASGGTYNEQFF.

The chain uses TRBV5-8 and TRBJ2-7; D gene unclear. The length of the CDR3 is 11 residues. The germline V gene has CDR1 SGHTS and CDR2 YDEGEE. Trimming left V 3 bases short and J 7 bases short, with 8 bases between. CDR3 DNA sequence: TGTGCCAGCAGCTCGTACGAGGAGCAGTACTTC. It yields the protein CASSSYEEQYF.

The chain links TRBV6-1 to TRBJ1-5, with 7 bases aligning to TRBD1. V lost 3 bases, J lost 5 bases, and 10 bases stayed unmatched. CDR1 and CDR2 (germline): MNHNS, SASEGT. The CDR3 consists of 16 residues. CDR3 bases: TGTGCCAGCAGTGAGAACAGGGGTAATGCGGATCAGCCCCAGCATTTT. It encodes CASSENRGNADQPQHF.

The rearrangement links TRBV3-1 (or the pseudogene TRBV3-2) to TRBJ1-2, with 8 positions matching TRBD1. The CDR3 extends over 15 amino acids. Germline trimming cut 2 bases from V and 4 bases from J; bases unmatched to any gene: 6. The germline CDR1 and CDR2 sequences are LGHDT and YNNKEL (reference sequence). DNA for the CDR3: TGTGCCAGCAGCCAATATCGGGACAGGATCTATGGCTACACCTTC. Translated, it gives CASSQYRDRIYGYTF.

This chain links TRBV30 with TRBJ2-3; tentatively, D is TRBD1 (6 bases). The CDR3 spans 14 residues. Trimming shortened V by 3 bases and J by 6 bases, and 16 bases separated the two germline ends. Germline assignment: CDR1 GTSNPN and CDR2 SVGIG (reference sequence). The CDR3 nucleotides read TGTGCCTGGAGAACAGGGACGGTCAGGGATACGCAGTATTTT. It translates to CAWRTGTVRDTQYF.

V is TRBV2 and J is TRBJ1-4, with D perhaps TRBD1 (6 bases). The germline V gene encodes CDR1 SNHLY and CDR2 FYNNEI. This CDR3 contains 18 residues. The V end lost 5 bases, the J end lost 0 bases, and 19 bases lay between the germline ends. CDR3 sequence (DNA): TGTGCCAGCAGTACCAATATACTGACAGGCGCAACTAATGAAAAACTGTTTTTT. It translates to CASSTNILTGATNEKLFF.